Below, one TCR beta chain is given with its context. These data originate in a study of T cells in women clearing cervical HPV infection. Study at large: Controls' single incident HPV16 infection cleared within 12 months without precancer.

Repertoires were generated with immunoSEQ multiplex PCR, while TCRdb's copy carries only in-frame clones and drops some. The listing contains some 30,000 clones. Material: blood buffy coat. This receptor was identified in a woman between 18 and 69 years old with a cervical HPV16 infection that either progressed to CIN3+ or cleared (not recorded which).

The CDR3 here is CASSSTTVTDTQYF. The covered CDR3 bases are TGTGCCAGCAGCTCCACGACAGTCACAGATACG. J is TRBJ2-3 and V is TRBV7-2; TRBD1 might be the D (5 bases). The missing CDR3 end, 3 residues past where the read stops, is filled in from the germline J gene. This CDR3 has 14 amino acids. Germline CDR1 SGHTA, CDR2 FQGNSA. V lost 4 bases and J 2 bases, leaving 10 bases between the germline ends.